A single sample is the source of the 10 T cell receptor beta chains below, sequenced in a study of blood T cells in healthy people across ages. Combining a sample-barcoded 5' primer with a J-beta primer mix, a second PCR ran for about 7 to 12 cycles. TCRdb reprocessed the 5' RACE reads with MiXCR, giving one entry per CDR3 protein. In the table there are approximately 1,100,000 distinct CDR3 sequences, more than 40% of which are singletons. Specimen: blood. Receptors were obtained from a woman aged 55-75 years in good health.

V is TRBV3-1 and J is TRBJ1-5, with D perhaps matching TRBD1 (6 bases). The CDR3 extends over 15 amino acids. V dropped 3 bases and J dropped 0 bases, with 9 bases sitting between them. CDR1 LGHDT and CDR2 YNNKEL come from the germline V gene (reference sequence). The CDR3 sequence is CASSQRQDSNQPQHF. The CDR3 DNA sequence: TGTGCCAGCAGCCAGCGACAGGATAGCAATCAGCCCCAGCATTTT.

The V and J genes are TRBV21-1 and TRBJ1-2; the D call TRBD1 from the table was never checked on the DNA. TRBV21-1 is a pseudogene. The CDR3 is 13 residues long. Written as DNA, the CDR3 is TGTGCCAGCAGGAGGACAGGAGGCTATGGCTACACCTTC. This codes for CASRRTGGYGYTF.

V and J are TRBV4-2 and TRBJ2-7, with 12 bases matching TRBD2. There are 17 residues in the CDR3. After removal of 1 base from V and 1 base from J, the junction contained 5 bases not matched to a gene. Germline CDR1 and CDR2: LGHNA and YNFKEQ. The CDR3 sequence: CASSQGTSGRRSYEQYF. As DNA, the CDR3 is TGTGCCAGCAGCCAAGGTACTAGCGGGAGGCGGTCCTACGAGCAGTACTTC.

This clonotype was seen repeatedly, ten times or more. The rearrangement joins TRBV29-1 to TRBJ2-3, with 9 bases lining up with TRBD2. Germline V CDR1 and CDR2: SQVTM, ANQGSEA. This CDR3 comprises 14 residues. With V trimmed by 1 base and J by 4 bases, 3 bases remained unmatched. CDR3 sequence (DNA): TGCAGCGTTGAAGTAGCGGGAGTGCCAGATACGCAGTATTTT. As protein: CSVEVAGVPDTQYF.

This clonotype was counted once. The chain employs TRBV7-9 and TRBJ2-2, with 7 bases aligning to TRBD1. The CDR3 sequence is 17 residues long. Unmatched junction bases numbered 8, after V lost 3 bases and J lost 1 base. CDR1 is SEHNR and CDR2 is FQNEAQ in the germline V gene (reference sequence). CDR3 sequence: CASSFVETGRNTGELFF. CDR3 sequence (DNA): TGTGCCAGCAGCTTCGTTGAGACAGGGCGGAACACCGGGGAGCTGTTTTTT.

The rearrangement uses TRBV12-3 or TRBV12-4 and TRBJ1-4; TRBD1 matches 11 bases. The J segment lost 3 bases and the V segment lost 6 bases, leaving 6 bases of the junction unmatched. This CDR3 spans 16 amino acids. The chain's CDR3 is CASSPGQGEPNEKLFF. The CDR3 region has the DNA TGTGCCAGCAGCCCGGGACAGGGGGAACCTAATGAAAAACTGTTTTTT.

This chain connects TRBV5-6 to TRBJ2-3; 10 bases are a match to TRBD2. The V and J ends lost 4 bases and 1 base, in that order; junction bases with no gene match: 12. The germline CDR1 and CDR2 sequences are SGHDT and YYEEEE. The CDR3 sequence is 18 residues long. The CDR3 coding sequence is TGTGCCAGCAGCCTTTGGGTAGCGGGAGGTAAGGGCACAGATACGCAGTATTTT. Its protein is CASSLWVAGGKGTDTQYF.

The gene calls are TRBV28 and TRBJ2-5; perhaps TRBD1 as D (6 bases). This CDR3 contains 17 residues. The V gene lost 4 bases and the J gene lost 1 base, with 19 bases spanning the gap. The germline gives CDR1 MDHEN, CDR2 SYDVKM. The CDR3 reads CASSSPRTENFQETQYF. DNA for the CDR3: TGTGCCAGCAGTTCCCCACGGACAGAGAATTTCCAAGAGACCCAGTACTTC.

V gene TRBV28 combines with J gene TRBJ2-1, with 10 bases aligning to TRBD1. Germline CDR1 and CDR2: MDHEN and SYDVKM. Trimming at V came to 3 bases and at J to 2 bases, leaving 28 bases not matched to a gene. CDR3 length equals 24 residues. CDR3 nucleotides: TGTGCCAGCAGTTTCCCCGGATTAGACAGGGGGCAAGACCAATTAATTGGCACCTACAATGAGCAGTTCTTC. Translating gives CASSFPGLDRGQDQLIGTYNEQFF.

The V and J genes are TRBV29-1 and TRBJ2-1; 7 positions agree with TRBD1. This CDR3 has 13 residues. CDR1 SQVTM and CDR2 ANQGSEA come from the germline V gene. The V and J ends lost 7 bases and 9 bases, in that order; junction bases with no gene match: 12. CDR3 sequence reads: CSAGQAAGREQFF. In DNA form, the CDR3 reads TGCAGCGCCGGACAGGCGGCGGGTCGTGAGCAGTTCTTC.